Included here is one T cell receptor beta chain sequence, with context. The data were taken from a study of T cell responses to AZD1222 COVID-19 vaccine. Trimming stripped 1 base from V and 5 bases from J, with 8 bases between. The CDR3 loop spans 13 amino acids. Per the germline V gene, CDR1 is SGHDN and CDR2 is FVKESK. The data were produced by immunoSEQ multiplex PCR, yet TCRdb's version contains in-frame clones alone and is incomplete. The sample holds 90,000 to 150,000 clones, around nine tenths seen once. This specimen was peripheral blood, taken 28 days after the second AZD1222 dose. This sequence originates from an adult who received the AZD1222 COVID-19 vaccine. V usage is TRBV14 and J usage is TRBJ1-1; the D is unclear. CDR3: CASSQGLRTEAFF. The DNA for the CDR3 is TGTGCCAGCAGCCAAGGGTTACGGACTGAAGCTTTCTTT.